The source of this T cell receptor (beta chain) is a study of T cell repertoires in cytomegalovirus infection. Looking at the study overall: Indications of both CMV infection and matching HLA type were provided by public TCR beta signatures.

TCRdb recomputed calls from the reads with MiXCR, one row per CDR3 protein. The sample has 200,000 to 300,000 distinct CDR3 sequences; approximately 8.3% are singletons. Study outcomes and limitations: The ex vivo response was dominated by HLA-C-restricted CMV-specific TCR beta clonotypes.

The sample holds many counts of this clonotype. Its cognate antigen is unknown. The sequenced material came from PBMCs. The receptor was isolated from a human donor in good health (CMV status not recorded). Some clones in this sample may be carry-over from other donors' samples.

The DNA of the CDR3 is TGTGCCAGCAGGCGTACAGGGGGCGCGGGAACCGGGGAGCTGTTTTTT. Encoded protein: CASRRTGGAGTGELFF. The rearrangement links TRBV7-2 to TRBJ2-2, with 9 positions matching TRBD1. In germline, CDR1 is SGHTA, CDR2 FQGNSA. The CDR3 has 16 amino acids. V gave up 6 bases and J gave up 5 bases; unmatched junction bases: 10.